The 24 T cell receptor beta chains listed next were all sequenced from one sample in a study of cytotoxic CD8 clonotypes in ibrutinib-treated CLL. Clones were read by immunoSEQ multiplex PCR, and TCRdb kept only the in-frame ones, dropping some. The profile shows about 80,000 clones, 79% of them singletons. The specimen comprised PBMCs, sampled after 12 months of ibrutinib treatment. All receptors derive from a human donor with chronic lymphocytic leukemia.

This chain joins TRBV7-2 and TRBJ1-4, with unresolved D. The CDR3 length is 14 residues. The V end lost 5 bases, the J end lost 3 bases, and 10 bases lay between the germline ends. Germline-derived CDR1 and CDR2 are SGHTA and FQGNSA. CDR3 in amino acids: CASSPRSANEKLFF. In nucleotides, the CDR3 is TGTGCCAGCAGCCCACGGTCCGCTAATGAAAAACTGTTTTTT.

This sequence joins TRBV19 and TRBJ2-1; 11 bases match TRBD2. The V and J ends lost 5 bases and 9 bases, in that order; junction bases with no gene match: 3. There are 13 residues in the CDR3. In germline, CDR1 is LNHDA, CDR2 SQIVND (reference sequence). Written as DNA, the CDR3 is TGTGCCAGTAGTGCCGGACTAGCGGGTGAGCAGTTCTTC. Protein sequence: CASSAGLAGEQFF.

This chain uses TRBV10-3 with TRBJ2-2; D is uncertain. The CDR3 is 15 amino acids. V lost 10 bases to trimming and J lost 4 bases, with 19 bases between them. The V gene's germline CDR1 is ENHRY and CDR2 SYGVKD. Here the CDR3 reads CATHHPLGTTGELFF. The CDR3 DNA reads TGTGCCACACACCACCCCCTAGGTACCACCGGGGAGCTGTTTTTT.

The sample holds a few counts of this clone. CDR3 nucleotides: TGTGCCAGCAGCACTGGGGTGCAGGGGAACTATGGCTACACCTTC. Translated, it gives CASSTGVQGNYGYTF. This chain connects TRBV5-6 to TRBJ1-2; a weak D match, TRBD1 (6 bases). This CDR3 spans 15 amino acids. Per germline, CDR1 SGHDT and CDR2 YYEEEE. Trimming removed 4 bases from V and 2 bases from J, with 15 bases in between.

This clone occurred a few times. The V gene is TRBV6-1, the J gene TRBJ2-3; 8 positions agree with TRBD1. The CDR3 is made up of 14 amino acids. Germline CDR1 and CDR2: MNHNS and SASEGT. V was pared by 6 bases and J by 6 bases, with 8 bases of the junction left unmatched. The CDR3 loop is CASSRDRTGDTQYF. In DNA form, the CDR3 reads TGTGCCAGCAGCCGGGACAGGACTGGGGATACGCAGTATTTT.

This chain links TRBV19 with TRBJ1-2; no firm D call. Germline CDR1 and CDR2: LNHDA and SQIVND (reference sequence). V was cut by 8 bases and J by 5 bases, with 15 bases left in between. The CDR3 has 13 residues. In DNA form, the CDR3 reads TGTGCCAGTTCTCTGACGAGCTCATATGGCTACACCTTC. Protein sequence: CASSLTSSYGYTF.

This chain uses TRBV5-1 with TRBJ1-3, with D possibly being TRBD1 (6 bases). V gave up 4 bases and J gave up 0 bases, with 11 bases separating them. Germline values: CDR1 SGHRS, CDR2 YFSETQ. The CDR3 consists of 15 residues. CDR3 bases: TGCGCCAGCAGCCTAACAGGGAACTCTGGAAACACCATATATTTT. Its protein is CASSLTGNSGNTIYF.

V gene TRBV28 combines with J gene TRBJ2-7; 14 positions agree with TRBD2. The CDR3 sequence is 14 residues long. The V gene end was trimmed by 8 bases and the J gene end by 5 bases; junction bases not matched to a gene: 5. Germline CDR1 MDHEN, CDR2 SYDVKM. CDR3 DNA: TGTGCCAGCCGTGGGACTAGCGGGAGTGACGAGCAGTACTTC. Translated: CASRGTSGSDEQYF. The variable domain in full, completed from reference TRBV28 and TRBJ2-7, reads DVKVTQSSRYLVKRTGEKVFLECVQDMDHENMFWYRQDPGLGLRLIYFSYDVKMKEKGDIPEGYSVSREKKERFSLILESASTNQTSMYLCASRGTSGSDEQYFGPGTRLTVT.

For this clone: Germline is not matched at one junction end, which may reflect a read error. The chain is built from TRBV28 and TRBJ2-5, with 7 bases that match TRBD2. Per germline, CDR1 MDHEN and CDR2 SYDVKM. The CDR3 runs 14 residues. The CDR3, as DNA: TGTGCCAGCAGTTTGGGGGGGTCCCAAGGGACCCAGTACTTC. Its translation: CASSLGGSQGTQYF.

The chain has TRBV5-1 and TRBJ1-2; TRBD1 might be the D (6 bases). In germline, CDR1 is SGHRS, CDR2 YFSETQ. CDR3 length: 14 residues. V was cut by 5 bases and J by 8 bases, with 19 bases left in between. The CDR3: CASRSAGLGGGYTF. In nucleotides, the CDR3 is TGCGCCAGCAGAAGCGCCGGACTGGGGGGCGGCTACACCTTC.

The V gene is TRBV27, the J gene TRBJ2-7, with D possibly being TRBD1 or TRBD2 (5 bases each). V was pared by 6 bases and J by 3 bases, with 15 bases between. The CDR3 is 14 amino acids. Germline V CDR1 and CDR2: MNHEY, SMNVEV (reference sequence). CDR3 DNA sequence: TGTGCCAGCAGCTTGGGACGGCAAGGCTACGAGCAGTACTTC. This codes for CASSLGRQGYEQYF.

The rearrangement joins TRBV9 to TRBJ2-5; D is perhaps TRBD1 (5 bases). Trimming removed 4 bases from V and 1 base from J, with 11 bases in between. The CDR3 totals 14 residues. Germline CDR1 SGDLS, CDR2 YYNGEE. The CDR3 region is CASSPWGGQETQYF. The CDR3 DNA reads TGTGCCAGCAGCCCCTGGGGCGGCCAAGAGACCCAGTACTTC.

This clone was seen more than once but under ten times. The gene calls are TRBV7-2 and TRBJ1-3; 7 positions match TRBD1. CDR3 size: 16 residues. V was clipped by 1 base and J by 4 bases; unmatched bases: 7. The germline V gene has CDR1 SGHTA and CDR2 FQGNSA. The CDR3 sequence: CASSLEGTRGGNTIYF. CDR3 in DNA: TGTGCCAGCAGCTTAGAGGGGACCAGGGGGGGAAACACCATATATTTT.

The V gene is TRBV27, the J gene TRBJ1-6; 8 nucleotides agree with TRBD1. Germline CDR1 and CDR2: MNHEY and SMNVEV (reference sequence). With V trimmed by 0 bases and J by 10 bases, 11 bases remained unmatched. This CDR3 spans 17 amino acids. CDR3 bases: TGTGCCAGCAGTTTATCGCCTGGGACAGGCGCAACCTCACCCCTCCACTTT. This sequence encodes CASSLSPGTGATSPLHF.

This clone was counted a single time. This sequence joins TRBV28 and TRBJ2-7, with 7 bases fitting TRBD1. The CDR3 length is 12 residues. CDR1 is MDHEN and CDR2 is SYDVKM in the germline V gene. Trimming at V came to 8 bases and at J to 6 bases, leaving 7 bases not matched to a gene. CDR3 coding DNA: TGTGCCAGCGAGGGTGGGACAGTCGAGCAGTACTTC. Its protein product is CASEGGTVEQYF.

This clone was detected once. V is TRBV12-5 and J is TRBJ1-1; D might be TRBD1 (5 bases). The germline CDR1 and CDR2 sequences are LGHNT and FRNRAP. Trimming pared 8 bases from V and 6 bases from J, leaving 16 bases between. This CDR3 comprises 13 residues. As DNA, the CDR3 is TGTGCTAGTAGAGGGGAGGGCGGGGCTGAAGCTTTCTTT. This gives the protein CASRGEGGAEAFF.

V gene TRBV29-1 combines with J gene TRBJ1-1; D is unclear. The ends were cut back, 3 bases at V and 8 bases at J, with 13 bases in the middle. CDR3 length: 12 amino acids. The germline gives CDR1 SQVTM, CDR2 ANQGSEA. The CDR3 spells CSVEWRVGEAFF. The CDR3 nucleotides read TGCAGCGTTGAGTGGCGGGTCGGGGAAGCTTTCTTT.

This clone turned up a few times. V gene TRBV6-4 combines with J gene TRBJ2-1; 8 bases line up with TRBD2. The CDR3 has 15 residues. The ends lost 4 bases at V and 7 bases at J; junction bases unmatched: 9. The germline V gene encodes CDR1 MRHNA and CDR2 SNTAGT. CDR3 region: CASSAGGDGGNEQFF. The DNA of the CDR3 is TGTGCCAGCAGTGCGGGGGGGGACGGGGGAAATGAGCAGTTCTTC.

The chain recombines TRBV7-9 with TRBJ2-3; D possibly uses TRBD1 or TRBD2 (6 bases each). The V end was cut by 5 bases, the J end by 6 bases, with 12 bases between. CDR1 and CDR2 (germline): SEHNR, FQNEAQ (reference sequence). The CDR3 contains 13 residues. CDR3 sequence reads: CASSPEGGDTQYF. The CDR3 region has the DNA TGTGCCAGCAGCCCGGAAGGGGGGGATACGCAGTATTTT.

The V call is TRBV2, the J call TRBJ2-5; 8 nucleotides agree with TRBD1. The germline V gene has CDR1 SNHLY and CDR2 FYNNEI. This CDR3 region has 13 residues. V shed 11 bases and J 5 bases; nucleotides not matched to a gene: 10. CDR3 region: CAAGGQGGETQYF. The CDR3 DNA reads TGTGCCGCCGGCGGACAGGGAGGTGAGACCCAGTACTTC.

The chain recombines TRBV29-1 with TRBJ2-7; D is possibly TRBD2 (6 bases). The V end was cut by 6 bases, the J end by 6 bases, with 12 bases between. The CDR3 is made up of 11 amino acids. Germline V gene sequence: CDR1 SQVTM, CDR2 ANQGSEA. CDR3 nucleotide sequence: TGCAGCGTCCCTCGGGGGTCCGAGCAGTACTTC. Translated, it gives CSVPRGSEQYF.

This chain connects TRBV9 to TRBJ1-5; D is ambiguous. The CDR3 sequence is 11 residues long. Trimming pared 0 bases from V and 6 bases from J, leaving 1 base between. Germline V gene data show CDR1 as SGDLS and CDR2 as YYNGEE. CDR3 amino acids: CASSVGQPQHF. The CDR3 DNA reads TGTGCCAGCAGCGTAGGTCAGCCCCAGCATTTT.

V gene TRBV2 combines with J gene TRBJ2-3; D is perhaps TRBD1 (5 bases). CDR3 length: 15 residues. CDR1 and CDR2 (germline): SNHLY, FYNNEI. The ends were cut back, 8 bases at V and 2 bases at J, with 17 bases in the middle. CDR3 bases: TGTGCCAGCGGCCCCCCGACAGCCACCACAGATACGCAGTATTTT. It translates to CASGPPTATTDTQYF.

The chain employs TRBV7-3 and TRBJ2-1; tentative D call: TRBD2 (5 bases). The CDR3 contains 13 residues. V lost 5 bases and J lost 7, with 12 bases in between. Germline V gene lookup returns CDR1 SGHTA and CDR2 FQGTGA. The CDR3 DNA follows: TGTGCCAGCAGCGCCCCGCCGGGGAATGAGCAGTTCTTC. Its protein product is CASSAPPGNEQFF.